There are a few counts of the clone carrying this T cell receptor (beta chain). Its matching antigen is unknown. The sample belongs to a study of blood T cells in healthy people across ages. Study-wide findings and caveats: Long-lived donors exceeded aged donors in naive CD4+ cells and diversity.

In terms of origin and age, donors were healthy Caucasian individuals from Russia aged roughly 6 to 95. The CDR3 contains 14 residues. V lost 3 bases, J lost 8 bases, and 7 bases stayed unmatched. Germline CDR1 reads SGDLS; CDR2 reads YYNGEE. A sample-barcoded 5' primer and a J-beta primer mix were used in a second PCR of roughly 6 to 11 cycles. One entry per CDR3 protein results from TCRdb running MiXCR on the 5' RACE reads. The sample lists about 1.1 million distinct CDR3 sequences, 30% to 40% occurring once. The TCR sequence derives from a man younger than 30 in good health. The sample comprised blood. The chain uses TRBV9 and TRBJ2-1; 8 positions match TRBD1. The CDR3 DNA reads TGTGCCAGCAGCGCGGACAGGGTACGGGATGAGCAGTTCTTC. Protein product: CASSADRVRDEQFF.